This TCR beta chain came from a study of OX40 agonist ivuxolimab in advanced cancers. Study overall: The patients' treatment was ivuxolimab, an agonistic anti-OX40 (CD134) antibody. In three patients, partial responses were observed, one with hepatocellular carcinoma and two with cutaneous melanoma.

Profiling relied on immunoSEQ multiplex PCR, and the TCRdb table lists in-frame clones only, not all of them. This table holds 50,000 to 65,000 clones, 84% found once. In regard to this clone: Antigen specificity is unknown.

Overall study findings and caveats: Clonal expansion from baseline to week 6 occurred in both CD4+ and CD8+ T cells.

The germline V and J ends were trimmed by 2 bases and 9 bases, with 18 bases remaining between them. This CDR3 contains 15 residues. Germline V gene sequence: CDR1 SGHDT, CDR2 YYEEEE. Sequences were derived from CD4+ or CD8+ T cells sorted from blood, sampled in a trial of the OX40 agonist ivuxolimab. The origin of this receptor is an adult with an advanced solid tumor such as melanoma, head and neck, liver or kidney cancer. The V gene is TRBV5-6, the J gene TRBJ2-1; TRBD1 or TRBD2 may be the D gene (6 bases each). CDR3 protein: CASSFDRRASSEQFF. DNA of the CDR3: TGTGCCAGCAGCTTCGACAGGAGGGCGTCTAGTGAGCAGTTCTTC.